The 2 T cell receptor beta chains listed next were all sequenced from one sample in a study of T cells in Graves' hyperthyroidism and ophthalmopathy. The CDR3 regions of TCR beta were amplified from RNA transcripts. HTBI primers were employed in a first-round RT-PCR of the TCR CDR3. TCRdb re-derived calls from the multiplex PCR reads in MiXCR, one entry per CDR3 protein. The data contain a few hundred thousand distinct CDR3 sequences, 40% to 55% of them singletons. The specimen was peripheral blood or thyroid tissue (not recorded which). These receptors were taken from an adult woman with Graves' disease, either hyperthyroidism or ophthalmopathy (not recorded which).

The chain employs TRBV20-1 and TRBJ2-5, with D tentatively TRBD2 (5 bases). In germline, CDR1 is DFQATT, CDR2 SNEGSKA (reference sequence). CDR3 length: 13 residues. V lost 3 bases to trimming and J lost 2 bases, with 10 bases between them. The DNA for the CDR3 is TGCAGTGCTAGCGGGGTATTTCAAGAGACCCAGTACTTC. Translating gives CSASGVFQETQYF.

Ten or more counts support this clonotype. The gene calls are TRBV20-1 and TRBJ2-6; 8 positions match TRBD1. Trimming cost V 3 bases and J 3 bases; bases outside gene matches: 7. The CDR3 contains 16 residues. Germline CDR1 DFQATT, CDR2 SNEGSKA (reference sequence). The CDR3 nucleotides read TGCAGTGCTAGCCAGGCCAGGGGGCTTGGGGCCAACGTCCTGACTTTC. It specifies CSASQARGLGANVLTF.